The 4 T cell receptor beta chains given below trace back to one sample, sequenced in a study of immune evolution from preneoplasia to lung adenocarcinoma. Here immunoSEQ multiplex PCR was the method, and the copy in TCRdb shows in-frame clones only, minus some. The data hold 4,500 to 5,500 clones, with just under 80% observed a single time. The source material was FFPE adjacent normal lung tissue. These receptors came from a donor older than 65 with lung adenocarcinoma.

In nucleotides, the CDR3 is TGTGCCACCACCGGAACTCTCCGGGACATCTACGAGCAGTACTTC. This sequence encodes CATTGTLRDIYEQYF. The V gene is TRBV10-3, the J gene TRBJ2-7; the D gene is possibly TRBD1 (6 bases). Germline V gives CDR1 ENHRY, CDR2 SYGVKD. The V end was cut by 10 bases, the J end by 3 bases, with 22 bases between. The CDR3 has 15 amino acids.

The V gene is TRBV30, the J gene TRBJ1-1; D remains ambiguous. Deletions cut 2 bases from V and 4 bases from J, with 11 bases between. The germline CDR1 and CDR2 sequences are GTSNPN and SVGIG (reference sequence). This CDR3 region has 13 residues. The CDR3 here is CAWSYGGGTEAFF. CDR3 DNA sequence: TGTGCCTGGAGTTATGGTGGAGGCACTGAAGCTTTCTTT.

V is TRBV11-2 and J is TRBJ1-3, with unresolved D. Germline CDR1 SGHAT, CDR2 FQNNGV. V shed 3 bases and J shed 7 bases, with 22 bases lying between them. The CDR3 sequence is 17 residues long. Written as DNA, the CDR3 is TGTGCCAGCAGCTTGTTGCCTACCAGTAGCCCGGGGAACACCATATATTTT. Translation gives CASSLLPTSSPGNTIYF.

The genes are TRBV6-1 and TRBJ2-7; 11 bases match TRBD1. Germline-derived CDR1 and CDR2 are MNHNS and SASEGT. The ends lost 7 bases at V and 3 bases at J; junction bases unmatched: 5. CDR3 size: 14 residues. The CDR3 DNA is TGTGCCAGCAAAAGGGGACAGGGGGGCTACGAGCAGTACTTC. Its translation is CASKRGQGGYEQYF.